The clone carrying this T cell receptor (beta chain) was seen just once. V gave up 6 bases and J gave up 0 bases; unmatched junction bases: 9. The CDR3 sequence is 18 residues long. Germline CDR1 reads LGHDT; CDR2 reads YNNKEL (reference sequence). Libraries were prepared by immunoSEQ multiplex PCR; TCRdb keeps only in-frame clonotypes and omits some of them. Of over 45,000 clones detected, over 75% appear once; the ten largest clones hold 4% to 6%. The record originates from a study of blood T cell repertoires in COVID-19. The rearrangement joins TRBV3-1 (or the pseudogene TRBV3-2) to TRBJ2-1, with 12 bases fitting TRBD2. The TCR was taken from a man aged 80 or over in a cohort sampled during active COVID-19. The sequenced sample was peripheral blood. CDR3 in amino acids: CASSPTSGGLLSYNEQFF. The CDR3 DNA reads TGTGCCAGCAGTCCTACTAGCGGGGGGCTCCTCTCCTACAATGAGCAGTTCTTC.